The 14 T cell receptor beta chains listed next were all sequenced from one sample in a study of blood T cells in healthy people across ages (dated by TCRdb to the mid-2010s). Receptors were amplified or captured by 5' RACE. The sample was run on an Illumina HiSeq 2500. The second PCR ran for about 6 to 12 cycles and used a J-beta primer mix along with a sample-barcoded 5' primer. TCRdb reworked the public reads: Q25 trimming with fastp, MiXCR clone assembly, productive beta chains retained. Here each entry gathers all rows of one CDR3 protein and keeps the most common genes and DNA. In all, the sample holds about 1.5 million distinct CDR3 sequences, and 35% to 45% of those were seen once. The biggest ten clones account for about 4% of the sample. The sequencing input was blood. Receptor source: a woman younger than 30 in good health.

This clonotype was seen a few times. The chain combines TRBV20-1 with TRBJ2-7; 7 nucleotides agree with TRBD1. CDR1 is DFQATT and CDR2 is SNEGSKA in the germline V gene (reference sequence). The CDR3 loop spans 14 amino acids. V shed 5 bases and J 2 bases; nucleotides not matched to a gene: 9. The CDR3 region has the DNA TGCAGTGCTGCATCTCCAGGACAGGCCTACGAGCAGTACTTC. Amino acid sequence: CSAASPGQAYEQYF.

The chain uses TRBV4-3 and TRBJ2-5, with D possibly being TRBD1 (6 bases). The end of the DNA fits TRBJ2-7 better, so the J call may be wrong. Germline CDR1 and CDR2: LGHNA and YSLEER. CDR3 length: 14 amino acids. The CDR3 nucleotides read TGCGCCAGCAGCCAAGGTACAGGGTTTGGCGAGCAGTACTTC. Translated, it gives CASSQGTGFGEQYF.

This chain uses TRBV14 with TRBJ2-1, with a tentative D call TRBD1 (6 bases). The CDR3 loop spans 16 amino acids. V gave up 0 bases and J gave up 13 bases, with 22 bases separating them. Germline CDR1 reads SGHDN; CDR2 reads FVKESK. The CDR3 DNA sequence: TGTGCCAGCAGCCAAGATCATCAGGGGTTTAAAGAGACCCAGTTCTTC. Translating it yields CASSQDHQGFKETQFF.

This clonotype was observed at least ten times. V is TRBV20-1 and J is TRBJ2-3; TRBD2 is a possible D gene (7 bases). Germline-derived CDR1 and CDR2 are DFQATT and SNEGSKA (reference sequence). CDR3 length: 14 residues. Trimming cost V 3 bases and J 1 base, with 11 bases left between them. The CDR3 here is CSARVGGRTDTQYF. CDR3 bases: TGCAGTGCTAGGGTGGGGGGGCGCACAGATACGCAGTATTTT.

About this clonotype itself: The junction departs from the called germline gene at one end, perhaps through a read error. This chain connects TRBV28 to TRBJ1-2; weak D call: TRBD1 (6 bases). The CDR3 consists of 15 residues. The V gene's germline CDR1 is MDHEN and CDR2 SYDVKM. In DNA form, the CDR3 reads TGTGCCAGCAGTTTTAGGGGGGGGACAAACTATGGCTGCACCTTC. Amino acid sequence: CASSFRGGTNYGCTF.

This clonotype has just a few counts. The chain joins TRBV20-1 to TRBJ1-2; tentatively, D is TRBD1 (5 bases). Germline lookup yields CDR1 DFQATT and CDR2 SNEGSKA (reference sequence). Trimming pared 0 bases from V and 6 bases from J, leaving 14 bases between. The CDR3 runs to 14 residues. In DNA, the CDR3 is TGCAGTGCTAGAGATAACACGGGGGAGGATGGCTACACCTTC. Translation gives CSARDNTGEDGYTF.

V gene TRBV4-3 combines with J gene TRBJ2-5; D may be TRBD1 or TRBD2 (5 bases each). The DNA matches TRBJ2-7 better at its end, which makes the J call doubtful. CDR1 LGHNA and CDR2 YSLEER come from the germline V gene. This CDR3 region has 16 residues. The CDR3 DNA sequence: TGCGCCAGCAGCCAAATTACCCGGGGCGACGAGGGCGAGCAGTACTTC. It codes for CASSQITRGDEGEQYF.

This clonotype appeared many times. This chain joins TRBV18 and TRBJ1-1; D gene unclear. V lost 6 bases and J 1 base, leaving 9 bases between the germline ends. There are 13 residues in the CDR3. Germline V gives CDR1 KGHSH, CDR2 LQKENI. The DNA of the CDR3 is TGTGCCAGCTCCCCGACAAGGAACACTGAAGCTTTCTTT. Protein: CASSPTRNTEAFF.

This clonotype was counted only a few times. The J gene is TRBJ2-7, the V gene TRBV6-6; weak D call: TRBD1 (6 bases). Germline V gene data show CDR1 as MNHNY and CDR2 as SVGAGI (reference sequence). V shed 5 bases and J shed 6 bases, with 11 bases lying between them. This CDR3 contains 12 residues. CDR3 sequence: CASSQTGFEQYF. CDR3 nucleotides: TGTGCCAGCAGTCAAACAGGGTTCGAGCAGTACTTC.

The rearrangement uses TRBV25-1 and TRBJ1-1, with D perhaps matching TRBD1 (5 bases). Trimming removed 0 bases at V and 0 bases at J, with 8 bases between. The CDR3 sequence is 15 residues long. Germline values: CDR1 MGHDK, CDR2 SYGVNS. The CDR3 nucleotides are TGTGCCAGCAGTGAATATCAGGGCTTGAACACTGAAGCTTTCTTT. The encoded protein is CASSEYQGLNTEAFF. Full variable domain (rest looked up from reference TRBV25-1 and TRBJ1-1): EADIYQTPRYLVIGTGKKITLECSQTMGHDKMYWYQQDPGMELHLIHYSYGVNSTEKGDLSSESTVSRIRTEHFPLTLESARPSHTSQYLCASSEYQGLNTEAFFGQGTRLTVV.

This clonotype was counted a few times. The chain uses TRBV27 and TRBJ2-1; perhaps TRBD2 as D (6 bases). The DNA end is a closer match to TRBJ2-7, so the J assignment may be wrong. This CDR3 is 15 amino acids long. The germline V gene has CDR1 MNHEY and CDR2 SMNVEV (reference sequence). The CDR3 loop is CASMRRGVSYNEQYF. CDR3 bases: TGTGCCAGCATGCGGCGGGGAGTATCCTACAATGAGCAGTACTTC.

The V and J genes are TRBV28 and TRBJ2-4; D is unclear. The CDR3 is 15 amino acids. Deletions cut 2 bases from V and 0 bases from J, with 8 bases between. Germline V gene lookup returns CDR1 MDHEN and CDR2 SYDVKM. The CDR3: CASSLALIAKNIQYF. The CDR3 DNA reads as TGTGCCAGCAGTTTAGCGCTGATAGCCAAAAACATTCAGTACTTC.

The chain carries TRBV29-1 and TRBJ2-1, with no clear D. Germline CDR1 is SQVTM and CDR2 is ANQGSEA. V lost 4 bases and J 8 bases, leaving 15 bases between the germline ends. CDR3 length: 13 amino acids. DNA for the CDR3: TGCAGCGTTGTCACCCGACCAGCTTATGAGCAGTTCTTC. It translates to CSVVTRPAYEQFF.

This clonotype was observed at least ten times. The chain carries TRBV7-6 and TRBJ2-7; a weak D match, TRBD1 (6 bases). Germline values: CDR1 SGHVS, CDR2 FNYEAQ. This CDR3 has 14 residues. Trimming shortened V by 1 base and J by 2 bases, and 9 bases separated the two germline ends. CDR3 sequence reads: CASSLDTGPYEQYF. The CDR3 region has the DNA TGTGCCAGCAGCTTAGACACAGGGCCCTACGAGCAGTACTTC.